This T cell receptor beta chain is drawn from a study of neurological immune-mediated disorders. TCRdb recomputed calls from the 5' RACE reads with MiXCR, one row per CDR3 protein. This table holds around 100,000 distinct CDR3 sequences, 11% found once. Time point specified: longitudinal time-point 3. Overall study results and limits: Because no CDR3 amino acid sequences were shared across subjects by expanded clones, private repertoires were suggested in all groups.

At least ten counts were recorded for this clonotype. The antigen is undetermined. CDR1 is DFQATT and CDR2 is SNEGSKA in the germline V gene (reference sequence). The CDR3 is 15 amino acids. Trimming left V 0 bases short and J 0 bases short, with 9 bases between. Source material: PBMCs. The chain couples TRBV20-1 to TRBJ1-3; D gene uncertain. The sequence came from a female donor with HTLV-1-associated myelopathy (HAM/TSP). CDR3 sequence reads: CSARDRSSSGNTIYF. Here the CDR3 DNA reads TGCAGTGCTAGAGACAGGTCTTCCTCTGGAAACACCATATATTTT.